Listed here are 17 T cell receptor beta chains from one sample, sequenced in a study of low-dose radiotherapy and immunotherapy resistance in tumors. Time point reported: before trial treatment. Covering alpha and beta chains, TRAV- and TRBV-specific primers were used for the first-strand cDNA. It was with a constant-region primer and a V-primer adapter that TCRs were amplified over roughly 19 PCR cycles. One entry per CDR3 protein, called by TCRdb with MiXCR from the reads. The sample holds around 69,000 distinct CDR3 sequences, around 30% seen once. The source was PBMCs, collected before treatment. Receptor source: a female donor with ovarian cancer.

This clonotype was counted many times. The CDR3 here is CASSPQGIPEQYF. The CDR3 DNA follows: TGTGCCAGTTCCCCGCAGGGTATCCCCGAGCAGTACTTC. The V gene is TRBV18, the J gene TRBJ2-7; possibly TRBD1 for D (5 bases). Trimming stripped 9 bases from V and 6 bases from J, with 18 bases between. The CDR3 loop spans 13 amino acids. Per germline, CDR1 KGHSH and CDR2 LQKENI.

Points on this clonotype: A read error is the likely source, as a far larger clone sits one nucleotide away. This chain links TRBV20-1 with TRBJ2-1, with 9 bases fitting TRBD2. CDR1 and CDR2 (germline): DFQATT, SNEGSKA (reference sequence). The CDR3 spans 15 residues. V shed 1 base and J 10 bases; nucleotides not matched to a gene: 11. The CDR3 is CSARASGRNGYEQFF. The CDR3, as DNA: TGCAGTGCTAGAGCGAGCGGGAGGAATGGTTACGAGCAGTTCTTC.

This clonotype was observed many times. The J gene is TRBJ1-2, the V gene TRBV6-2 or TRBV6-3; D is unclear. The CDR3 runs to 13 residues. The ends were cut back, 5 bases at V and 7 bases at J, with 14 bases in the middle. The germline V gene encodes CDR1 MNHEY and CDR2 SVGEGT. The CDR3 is CASSRLALGGYTF. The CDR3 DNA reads TGTGCCAGCAGTCGTCTTGCTTTGGGTGGCTACACCTTC.

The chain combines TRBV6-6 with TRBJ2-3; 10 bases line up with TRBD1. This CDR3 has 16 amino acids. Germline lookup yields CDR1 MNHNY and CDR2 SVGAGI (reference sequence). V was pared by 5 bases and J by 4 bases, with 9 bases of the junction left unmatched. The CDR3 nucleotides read TGTGCCAGCAGTGCGGGACAGGGGTTTAGCGCAGATACGCAGTATTTT. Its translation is CASSAGQGFSADTQYF.

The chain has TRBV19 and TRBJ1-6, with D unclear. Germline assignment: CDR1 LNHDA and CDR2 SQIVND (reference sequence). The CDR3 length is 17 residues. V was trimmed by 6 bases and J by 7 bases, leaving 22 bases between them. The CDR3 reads CASSHLGIAPGNSPLHF. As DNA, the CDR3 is TGTGCCAGTAGCCATTTGGGTATCGCCCCGGGGAATTCACCCCTCCACTTT.

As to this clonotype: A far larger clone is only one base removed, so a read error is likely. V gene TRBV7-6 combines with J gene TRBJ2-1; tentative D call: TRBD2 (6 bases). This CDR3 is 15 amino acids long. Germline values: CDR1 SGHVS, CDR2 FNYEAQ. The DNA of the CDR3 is TGTGCCAACAGCCTTCAAGGACTAATTTACAATGAGCAGTTCTTC. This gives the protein CANSLQGLIYNEQFF.

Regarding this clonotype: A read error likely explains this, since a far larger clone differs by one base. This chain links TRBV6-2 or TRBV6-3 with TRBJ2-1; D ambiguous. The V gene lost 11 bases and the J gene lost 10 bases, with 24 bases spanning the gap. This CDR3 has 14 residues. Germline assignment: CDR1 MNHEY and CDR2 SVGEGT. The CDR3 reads CAQTKEAAHYEQFF. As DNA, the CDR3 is TGTGCCCAAACCAAGGAAGCAGCGCACTACGAGCAGTTCTTC.

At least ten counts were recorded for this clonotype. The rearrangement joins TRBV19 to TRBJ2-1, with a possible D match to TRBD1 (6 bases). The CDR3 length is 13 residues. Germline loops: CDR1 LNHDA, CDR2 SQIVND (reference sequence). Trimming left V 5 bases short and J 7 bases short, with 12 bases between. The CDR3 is CASSPTGLNEQFF. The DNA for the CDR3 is TGTGCCAGTAGTCCGACAGGTTTAAATGAGCAGTTCTTC.

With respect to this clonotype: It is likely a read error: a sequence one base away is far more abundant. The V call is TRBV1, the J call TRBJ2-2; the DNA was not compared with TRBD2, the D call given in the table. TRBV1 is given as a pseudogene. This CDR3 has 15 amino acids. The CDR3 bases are TGCCCCAGCAGCCAAGAGGGTAGCGGGACCGGGGAGCTGTTTTTT. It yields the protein CPSSQEGSGTGELFF.

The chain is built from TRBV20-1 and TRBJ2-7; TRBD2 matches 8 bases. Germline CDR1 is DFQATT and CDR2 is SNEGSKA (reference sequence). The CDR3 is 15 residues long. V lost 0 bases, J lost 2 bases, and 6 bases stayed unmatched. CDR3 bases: TGCAGTGCTAGAGATGCGGGGGGTCCTACCTACGAGCAGTACTTC. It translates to CSARDAGGPTYEQYF.

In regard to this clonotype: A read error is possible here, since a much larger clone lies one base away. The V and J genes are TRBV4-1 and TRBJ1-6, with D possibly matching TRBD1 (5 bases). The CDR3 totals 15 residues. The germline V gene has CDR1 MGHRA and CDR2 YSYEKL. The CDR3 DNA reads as TGCACCAGCAGCCAAGAGAGGGGCCTGAATTCACCCCTCCACTTT. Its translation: CTSSQERGLNSPLHF.

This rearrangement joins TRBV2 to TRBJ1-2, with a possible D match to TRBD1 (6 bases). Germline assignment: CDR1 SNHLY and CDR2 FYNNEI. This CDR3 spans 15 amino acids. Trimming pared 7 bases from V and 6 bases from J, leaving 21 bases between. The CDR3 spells CASTPRDTRGDGYTF. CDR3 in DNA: TGTGCCAGCACCCCGAGGGACACTAGGGGAGATGGCTACACCTTC. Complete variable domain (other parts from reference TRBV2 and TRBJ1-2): EPEVTQTPSHQVTQMGQEVILRCVPISNHLYFYWYRQILGQKVEFLVSFYNNEISEKSEIFDDQFSVERPDGSNFTLKIRSTKLEDSAMYFCASTPRDTRGDGYTFGSGTRLTVV.

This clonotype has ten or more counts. CDR3 protein: CASSADRGSQPQHF. CDR3 in DNA: TGTGCCAGCTCAGCAGACAGGGGGTCTCAGCCCCAGCATTTT. V usage is TRBV18 and J usage is TRBJ1-5; the match to TRBD1 covers 9 bases. From germline, CDR1 is KGHSH and CDR2 LQKENI. This CDR3 has 14 amino acids. V dropped 5 bases and J dropped 6; count of bases not matched to a gene: 5.

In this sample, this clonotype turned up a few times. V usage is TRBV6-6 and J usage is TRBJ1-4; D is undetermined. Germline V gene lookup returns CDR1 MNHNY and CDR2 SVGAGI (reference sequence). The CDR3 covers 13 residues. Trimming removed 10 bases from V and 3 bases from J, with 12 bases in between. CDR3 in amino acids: CATLGFPNEKLFF. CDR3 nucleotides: TGTGCCACCCTAGGGTTCCCTAATGAAAAACTGTTTTTT.

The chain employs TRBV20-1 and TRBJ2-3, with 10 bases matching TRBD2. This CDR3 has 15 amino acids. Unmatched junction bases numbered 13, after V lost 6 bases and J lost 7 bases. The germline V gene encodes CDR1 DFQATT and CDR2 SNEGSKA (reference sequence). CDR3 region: CSAGGQRGGLNTQYF. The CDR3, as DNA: TGCAGTGCCGGGGGCCAGCGGGGGGGCCTAAATACGCAGTATTTT.

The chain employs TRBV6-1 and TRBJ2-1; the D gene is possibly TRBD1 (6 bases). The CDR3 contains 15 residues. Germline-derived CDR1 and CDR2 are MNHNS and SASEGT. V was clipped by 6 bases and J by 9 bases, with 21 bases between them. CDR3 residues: CASSLNRAPQIEQFF. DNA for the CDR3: TGTGCCAGCAGCCTGAACAGGGCCCCACAGATTGAGCAGTTCTTC.

This chain's CDR3 is CASSSNSQNTEAFF. The CDR3 nucleotides are TGTGCCAGCAGCTCCAATAGCCAGAACACTGAAGCTTTCTTT. The J gene is TRBJ1-1, the V gene TRBV11-3; no clear D gene. Germline V gives CDR1 SGHNT, CDR2 YENEEA. The CDR3 has 14 amino acids. Trimming took off 4 bases at V and 1 base at J, with 10 bases between the two ends.